The entry below gives a single T cell receptor (beta chain) sequence along with its context. What it binds is unknown. The CDR3 sequence is 16 residues long. Germline CDR1 KGHSH, CDR2 LQKENI. The record originates from a study of monozygotic twins with inflammatory bowel disease. Study-level results: Limited power may explain why concordant and discordant twins showed no difference in repertoire similarity.

In preparing each TCR library, approximately 3,500 ng of total RNA was used. Each UMI harboured a 6-nucleotide sample barcode and was appended via template switching. For each CDR3 protein, TCRdb gives one entry from its re-call of the 5' RACE reads, without DNA. Recorded for this sample: about 170,000 distinct CDR3 sequences. This chain links TRBV18 with TRBJ2-4. Sequencing was done on a sample of blood. This clonotype was obtained from a human donor with ulcerative colitis or Crohn's disease, or a healthy co-twin of an affected twin (not recorded which). The chain's CDR3 is CASSPPLGRAKNIQYF.